The 5 T cell receptor beta chains below were found in one sample sequenced in a study of response to subunit inactivated influenza vaccine. TCRdb ran MiXCR on the RT-PCR reads and lists one entry per CDR3 protein. The sample has more than 400,000 distinct CDR3 sequences, 7.2% seen once; the top ten hold roughly 13%. The specimen was PBMCs from blood, collected about 23 months after vaccination. The receptors were sampled from a man between 50 and 69 years old who received an inactivated influenza vaccine.

Only a few counts were recorded for this clonotype. The chain couples TRBV4-2 to TRBJ2-1; TRBD2 matches 8 bases. Germline trimming cut 0 bases from V and 9 bases from J; bases unmatched to any gene: 16. Germline CDR1 reads LGHNA; CDR2 reads YNFKEQ. The CDR3 contains 18 residues. The CDR3 nucleotides read TGTGCCAGCAGCCAAGAAGCGATCCGAAGGACTAGCCTAAGTGAGCAGTTCTTC. It encodes CASSQEAIRRTSLSEQFF.

This clonotype was counted many times. This chain uses TRBV25-1 with TRBJ1-1, with 7 bases matching TRBD1. The CDR3 has 15 amino acids. With 5 bases clipped from V and 4 bases from J, the junction kept 10 bases outside the gene matches. CDR1 MGHDK and CDR2 SYGVNS come from the germline V gene. As DNA, the CDR3 is TGTGCCAGCAGTAACGCGGGACAGATCATCACTGAAGCTTTCTTT. Its translation is CASSNAGQIITEAFF.

This clonotype showed up just a few times. V is TRBV28 and J is TRBJ2-7; D not certain. V lost 5 bases to trimming and J lost 3 bases, with 8 bases between them. From germline, CDR1 is MDHEN and CDR2 SYDVKM. The CDR3 has 12 residues. This chain's CDR3 is CASSQKSYEQYF. DNA of the CDR3: TGTGCCAGCAGTCAGAAAAGCTACGAGCAGTACTTC. Drawing the rest from reference TRBV28 and TRBJ2-7, the complete variable domain is DVKVTQSSRYLVKRTGEKVFLECVQDMDHENMFWYRQDPGLGLRLIYFSYDVKMKEKGDIPEGYSVSREKKERFSLILESASTNQTSMYLCASSQKSYEQYFGPGTRLTVT.

The table lists this clonotype with a few counts. The chain joins TRBV3-1 to TRBJ2-5, with D perhaps matching TRBD2 (6 bases). The CDR3 loop spans 16 amino acids. The germline V and J ends were trimmed by 1 base and 2 bases, with 14 bases remaining between them. Germline assignment: CDR1 LGHDT and CDR2 YNNKEL (reference sequence). The CDR3 is CASSQGLVRYQETQYF. The CDR3 coding sequence is TGTGCCAGCAGCCAAGGACTAGTCCGGTATCAAGAGACCCAGTACTTC.

This clonotype was counted a few times. The CDR3 protein is CASSREKNTEAFF. DNA of the CDR3: TGTGCCAGCAGCCGCGAAAAGAACACTGAAGCTTTCTTT. The chain recombines TRBV4-2 with TRBJ1-1; D is unclear. The CDR3 is 13 amino acids. The germline CDR1 and CDR2 sequences are LGHNA and YNFKEQ. V dropped 4 bases and J dropped 1 base, with 7 bases sitting between them.